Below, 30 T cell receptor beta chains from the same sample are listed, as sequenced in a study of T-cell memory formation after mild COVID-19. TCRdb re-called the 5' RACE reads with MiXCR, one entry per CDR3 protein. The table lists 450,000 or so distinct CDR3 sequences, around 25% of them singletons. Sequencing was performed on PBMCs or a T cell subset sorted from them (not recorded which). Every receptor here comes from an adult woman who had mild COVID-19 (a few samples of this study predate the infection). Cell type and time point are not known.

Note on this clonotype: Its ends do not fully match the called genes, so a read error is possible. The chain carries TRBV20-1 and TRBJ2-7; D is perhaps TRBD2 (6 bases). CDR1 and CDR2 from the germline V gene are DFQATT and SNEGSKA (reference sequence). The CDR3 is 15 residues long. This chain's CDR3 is CSARELGGRSYEQYF. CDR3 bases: TGCAGTGCCAGAGAGCTCGGAGGGAGATCCTACGAGCAGTACTTC.

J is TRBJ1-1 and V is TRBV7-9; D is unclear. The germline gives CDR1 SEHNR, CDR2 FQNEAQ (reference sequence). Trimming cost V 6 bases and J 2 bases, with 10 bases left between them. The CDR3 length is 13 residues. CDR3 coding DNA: TGTGCCAGCAGTTTGGCCCAAAACACTGAAGCTTTCTTT. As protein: CASSLAQNTEAFF.

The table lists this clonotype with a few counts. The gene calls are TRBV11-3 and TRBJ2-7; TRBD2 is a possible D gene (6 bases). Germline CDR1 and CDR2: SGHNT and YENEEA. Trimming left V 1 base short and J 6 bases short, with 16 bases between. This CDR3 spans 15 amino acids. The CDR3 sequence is CASSLGLQLGGEQYF. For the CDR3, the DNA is TGTGCCAGCAGCTTAGGGCTGCAACTCGGGGGCGAGCAGTACTTC.

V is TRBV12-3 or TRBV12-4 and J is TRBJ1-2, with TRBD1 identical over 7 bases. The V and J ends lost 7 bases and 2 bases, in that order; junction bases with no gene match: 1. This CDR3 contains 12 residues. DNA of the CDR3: TGTGCCAGCACGACAGGGAACTATGGCTACACCTTC. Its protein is CASTTGNYGYTF.

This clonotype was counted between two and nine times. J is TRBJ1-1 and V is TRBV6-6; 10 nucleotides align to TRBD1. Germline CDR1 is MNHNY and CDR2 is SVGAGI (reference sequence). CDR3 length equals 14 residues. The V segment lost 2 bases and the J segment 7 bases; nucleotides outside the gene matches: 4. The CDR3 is CASSYDRGLGEAFF. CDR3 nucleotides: TGTGCCAGCAGTTACGACAGGGGGCTCGGTGAAGCTTTCTTT.

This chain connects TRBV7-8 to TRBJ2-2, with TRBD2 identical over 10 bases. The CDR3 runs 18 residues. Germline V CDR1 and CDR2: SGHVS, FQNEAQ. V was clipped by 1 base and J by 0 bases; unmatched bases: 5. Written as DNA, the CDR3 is TGTGCCAGCAGCTTAGATGTGAGCGGGAGGGCGAACACCGGGGAGCTGTTTTTT. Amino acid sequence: CASSLDVSGRANTGELFF.

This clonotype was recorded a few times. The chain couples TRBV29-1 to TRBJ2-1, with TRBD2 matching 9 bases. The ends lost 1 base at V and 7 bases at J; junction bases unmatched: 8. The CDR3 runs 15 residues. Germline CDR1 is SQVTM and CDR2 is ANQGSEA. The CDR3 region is CSVEGGLASENEQFF. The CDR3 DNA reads TGCAGCGTTGAAGGGGGACTAGCATCGGAGAATGAGCAGTTCTTC.

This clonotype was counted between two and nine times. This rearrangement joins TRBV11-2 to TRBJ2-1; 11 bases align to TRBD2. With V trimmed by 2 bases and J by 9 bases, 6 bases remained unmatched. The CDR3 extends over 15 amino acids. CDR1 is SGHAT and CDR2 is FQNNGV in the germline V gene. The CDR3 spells CASSLTSGGGSEQFF. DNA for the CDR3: TGTGCCAGCAGCTTAACTAGCGGGGGTGGAAGTGAGCAGTTCTTC.

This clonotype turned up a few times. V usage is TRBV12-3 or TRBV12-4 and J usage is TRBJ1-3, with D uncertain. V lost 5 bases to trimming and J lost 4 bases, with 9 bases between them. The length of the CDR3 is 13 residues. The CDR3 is CASSPRNGNTIYF. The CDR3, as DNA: TGTGCCAGCAGTCCGAGGAACGGAAACACCATATATTTT.

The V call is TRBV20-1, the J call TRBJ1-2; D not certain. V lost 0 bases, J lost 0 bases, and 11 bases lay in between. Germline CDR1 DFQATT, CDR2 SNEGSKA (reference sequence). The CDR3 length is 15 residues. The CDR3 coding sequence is TGCAGTGCTAGAGATAGTGGCAGTACTAACTATGGCTACACCTTC. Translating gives CSARDSGSTNYGYTF.

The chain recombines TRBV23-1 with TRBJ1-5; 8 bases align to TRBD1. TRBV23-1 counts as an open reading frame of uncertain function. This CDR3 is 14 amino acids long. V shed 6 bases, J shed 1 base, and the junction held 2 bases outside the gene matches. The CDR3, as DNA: TGCGCCAGCAGAGACAGGGGAAGCAATCAGCCCCAGCATTTT. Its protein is CASRDRGSNQPQHF.

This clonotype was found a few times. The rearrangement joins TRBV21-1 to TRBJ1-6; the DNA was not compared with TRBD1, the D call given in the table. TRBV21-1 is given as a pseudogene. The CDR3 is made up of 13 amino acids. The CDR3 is CASSVRDPRPLHF. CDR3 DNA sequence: TGTGCCAGCAGCGTTCGGGACCCGAGACCCCTCCACTTT.

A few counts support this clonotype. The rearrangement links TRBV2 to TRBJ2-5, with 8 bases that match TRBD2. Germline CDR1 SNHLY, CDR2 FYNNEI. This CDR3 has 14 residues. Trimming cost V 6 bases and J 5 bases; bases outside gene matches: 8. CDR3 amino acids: CASSPSGPGETQYF. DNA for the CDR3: TGTGCCAGCAGCCCTAGCGGGCCCGGGGAGACCCAGTACTTC.

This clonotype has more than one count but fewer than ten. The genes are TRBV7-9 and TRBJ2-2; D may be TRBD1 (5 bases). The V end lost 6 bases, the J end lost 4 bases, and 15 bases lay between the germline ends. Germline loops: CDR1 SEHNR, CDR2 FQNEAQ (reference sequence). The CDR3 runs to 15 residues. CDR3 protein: CASRAGPWGTGELFF. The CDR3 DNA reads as TGTGCCAGCAGAGCAGGGCCATGGGGCACCGGGGAGCTGTTTTTT.

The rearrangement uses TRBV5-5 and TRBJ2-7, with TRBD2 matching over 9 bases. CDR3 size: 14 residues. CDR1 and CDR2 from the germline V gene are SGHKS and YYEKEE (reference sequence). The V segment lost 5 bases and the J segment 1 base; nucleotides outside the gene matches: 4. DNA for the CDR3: TGTGCCAGCAGAAACGGACTAGCGTCCTACGAGCAGTACTTC. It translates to CASRNGLASYEQYF.

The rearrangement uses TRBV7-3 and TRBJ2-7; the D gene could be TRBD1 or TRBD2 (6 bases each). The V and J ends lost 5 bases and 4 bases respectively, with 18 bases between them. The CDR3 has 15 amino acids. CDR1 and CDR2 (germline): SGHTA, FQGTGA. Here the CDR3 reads CASSLTRGEKYEQYF. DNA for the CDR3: TGTGCCAGCAGCCTCACAAGGGGGGAGAAATACGAGCAGTACTTC.

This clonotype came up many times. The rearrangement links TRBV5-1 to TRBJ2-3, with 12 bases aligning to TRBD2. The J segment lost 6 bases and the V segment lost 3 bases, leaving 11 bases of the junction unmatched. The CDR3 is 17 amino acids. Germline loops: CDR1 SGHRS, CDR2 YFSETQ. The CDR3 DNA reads TGCGCCAGCAGCTCACTAGCGGGAGGACGGGGCCAGGATACGCAGTATTTT. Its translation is CASSSLAGGRGQDTQYF.

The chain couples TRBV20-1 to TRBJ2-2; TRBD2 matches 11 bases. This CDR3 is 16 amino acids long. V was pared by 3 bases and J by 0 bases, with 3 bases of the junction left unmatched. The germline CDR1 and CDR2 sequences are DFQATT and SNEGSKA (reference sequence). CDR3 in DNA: TGCAGTGCTAGTCGACTAGCGGGAACGAACACCGGGGAGCTGTTTTTT. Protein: CSASRLAGTNTGELFF.

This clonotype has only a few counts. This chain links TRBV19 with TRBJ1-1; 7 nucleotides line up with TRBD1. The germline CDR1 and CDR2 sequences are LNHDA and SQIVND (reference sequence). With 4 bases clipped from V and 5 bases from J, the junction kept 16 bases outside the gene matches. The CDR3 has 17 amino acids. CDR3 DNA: TGTGCCAGTAGTAAAGCCGGGGAGGGGGCGCGGAGGACTGAAGCTTTCTTT. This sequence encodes CASSKAGEGARRTEAFF.

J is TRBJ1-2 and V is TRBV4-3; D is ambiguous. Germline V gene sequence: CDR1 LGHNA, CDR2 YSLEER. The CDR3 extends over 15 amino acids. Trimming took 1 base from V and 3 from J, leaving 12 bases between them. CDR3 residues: CASSQGEQSYYGYTF. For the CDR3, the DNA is TGCGCCAGCAGCCAAGGGGAACAGTCTTACTATGGCTACACCTTC.

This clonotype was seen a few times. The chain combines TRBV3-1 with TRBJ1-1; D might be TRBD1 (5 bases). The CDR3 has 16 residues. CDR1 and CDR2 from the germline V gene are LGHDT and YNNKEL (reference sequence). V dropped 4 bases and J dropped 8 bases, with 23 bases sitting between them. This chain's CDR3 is CASSLGGEGPLLEAFF. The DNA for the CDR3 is TGTGCCAGCAGCCTGGGCGGAGAGGGGCCCCTATTGGAAGCTTTCTTT.

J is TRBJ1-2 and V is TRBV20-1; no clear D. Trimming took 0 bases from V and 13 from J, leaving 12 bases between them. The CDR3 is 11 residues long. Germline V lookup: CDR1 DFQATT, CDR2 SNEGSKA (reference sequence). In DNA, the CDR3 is TGCAGTGCTAGAGATCTTCTATGGGGCACCTTC. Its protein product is CSARDLLWGTF.

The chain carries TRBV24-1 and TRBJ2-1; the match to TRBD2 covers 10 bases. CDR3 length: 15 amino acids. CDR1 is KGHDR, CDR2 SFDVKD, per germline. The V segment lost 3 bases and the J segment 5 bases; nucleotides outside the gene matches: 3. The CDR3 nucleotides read TGTGCCACCAGTGATACTAGCGGGGTTGACAATGAGCAGTTCTTC. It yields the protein CATSDTSGVDNEQFF.

The CDR3 reads CASKGIEGLQYF. CDR3 DNA sequence: TGTGCCAGCAAGGGCATTGAGGGACTTCAGTACTTC. The V call is TRBV9, the J call TRBJ2-4, with D perhaps assigned TRBD1 or TRBD2 (5 bases each). Germline CDR1 and CDR2: SGDLS and YYNGEE. The CDR3 has 12 amino acids. V lost 6 bases, J lost 11 bases, and 15 bases lay in between. Filled out from reference TRBV9 and TRBJ2-4, the complete variable domain reads DSGVTQTPKHLITATGQRVTLRCSPRSGDLSVYWYQQSLDQGLQFLIQYYNGEERAKGNILERFSAQQFPDLHSELNLSSLELGDSALYFCASKGIEGLQYFGAGTRLSVL.

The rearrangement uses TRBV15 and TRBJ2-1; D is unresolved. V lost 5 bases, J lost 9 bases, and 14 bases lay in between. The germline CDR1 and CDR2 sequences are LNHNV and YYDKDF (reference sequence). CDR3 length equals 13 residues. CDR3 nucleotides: TGTGCCACCAGCCCCCTTGTGACCTTTGAGCAGTTCTTC. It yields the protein CATSPLVTFEQFF.

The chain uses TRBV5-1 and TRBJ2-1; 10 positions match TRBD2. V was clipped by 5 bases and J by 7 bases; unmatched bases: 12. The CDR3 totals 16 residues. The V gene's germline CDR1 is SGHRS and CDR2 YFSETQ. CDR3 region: CASRSELAGSENEQFF. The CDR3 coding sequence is TGCGCCAGCAGGTCTGAACTAGCGGGGTCAGAGAATGAGCAGTTCTTC.

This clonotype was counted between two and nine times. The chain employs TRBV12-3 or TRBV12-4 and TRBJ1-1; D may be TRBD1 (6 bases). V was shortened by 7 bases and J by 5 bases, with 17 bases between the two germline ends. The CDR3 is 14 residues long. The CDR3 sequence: CASNQGQGRTEAFF. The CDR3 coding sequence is TGTGCCAGCAATCAAGGGCAGGGGAGAACTGAAGCTTTCTTT.

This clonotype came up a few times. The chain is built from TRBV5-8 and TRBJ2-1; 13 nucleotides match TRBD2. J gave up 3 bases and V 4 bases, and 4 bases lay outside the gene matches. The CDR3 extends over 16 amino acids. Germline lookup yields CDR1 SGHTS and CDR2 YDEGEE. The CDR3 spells CASSQGTSGVYNEQFF. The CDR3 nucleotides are TGTGCCAGCAGCCAGGGGACTAGCGGGGTCTACAATGAGCAGTTCTTC.

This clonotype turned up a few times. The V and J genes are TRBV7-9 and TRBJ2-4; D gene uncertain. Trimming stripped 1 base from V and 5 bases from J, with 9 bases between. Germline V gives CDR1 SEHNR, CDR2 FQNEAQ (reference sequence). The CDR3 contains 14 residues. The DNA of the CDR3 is TGTGCCAGCAGCTTAGGTGAATCTGAAAACATTCAGTACTTC. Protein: CASSLGESENIQYF.

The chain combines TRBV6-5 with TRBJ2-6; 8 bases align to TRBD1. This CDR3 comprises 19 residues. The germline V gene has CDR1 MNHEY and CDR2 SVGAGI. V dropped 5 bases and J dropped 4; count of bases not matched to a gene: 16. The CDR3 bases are TGTGCCAGCAGTCCCCTCGGTGGACAGGGCCCTAGGGGGGCCAACGTCCTGACTTTC. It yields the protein CASSPLGGQGPRGANVLTF.